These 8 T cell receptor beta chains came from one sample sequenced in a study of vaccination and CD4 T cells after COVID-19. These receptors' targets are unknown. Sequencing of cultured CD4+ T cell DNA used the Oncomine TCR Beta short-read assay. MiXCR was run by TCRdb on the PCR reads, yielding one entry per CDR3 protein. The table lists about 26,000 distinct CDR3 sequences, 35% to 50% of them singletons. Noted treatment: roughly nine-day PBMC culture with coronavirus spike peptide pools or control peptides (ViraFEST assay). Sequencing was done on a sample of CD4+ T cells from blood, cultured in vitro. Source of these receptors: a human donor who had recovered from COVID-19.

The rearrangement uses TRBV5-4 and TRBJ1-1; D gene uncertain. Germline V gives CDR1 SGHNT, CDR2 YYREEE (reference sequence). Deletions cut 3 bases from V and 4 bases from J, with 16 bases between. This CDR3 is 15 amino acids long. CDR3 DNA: TGTGCCAGCAGCTCCGCGAAGGGAGGGAGCACTGAAGCTTTCTTT. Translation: CASSSAKGGSTEAFF.

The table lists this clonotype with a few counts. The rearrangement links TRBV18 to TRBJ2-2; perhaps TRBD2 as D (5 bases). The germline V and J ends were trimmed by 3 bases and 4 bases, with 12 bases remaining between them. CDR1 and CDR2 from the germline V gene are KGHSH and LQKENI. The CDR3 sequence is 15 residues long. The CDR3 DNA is TGTGCCAGCTCACCGAGGGAAACCGGCACCGGGGAGCTGTTTTTT. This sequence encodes CASSPRETGTGELFF.

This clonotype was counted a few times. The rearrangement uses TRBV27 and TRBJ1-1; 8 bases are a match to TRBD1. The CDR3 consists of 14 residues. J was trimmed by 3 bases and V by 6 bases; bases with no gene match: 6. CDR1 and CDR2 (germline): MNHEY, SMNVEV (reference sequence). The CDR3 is CASRSTGGDTEAFF. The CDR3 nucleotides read TGTGCCAGCAGGTCTACAGGGGGAGACACTGAAGCTTTCTTT.

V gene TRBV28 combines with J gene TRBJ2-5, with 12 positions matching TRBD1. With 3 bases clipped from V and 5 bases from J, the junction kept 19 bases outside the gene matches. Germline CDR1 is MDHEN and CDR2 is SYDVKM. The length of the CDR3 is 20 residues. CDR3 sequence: CASSLVLGTRDRGQKETQYF. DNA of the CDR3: TGTGCCAGCAGTTTGGTATTGGGTACCCGGGACAGGGGGCAGAAGGAGACCCAGTACTTC.

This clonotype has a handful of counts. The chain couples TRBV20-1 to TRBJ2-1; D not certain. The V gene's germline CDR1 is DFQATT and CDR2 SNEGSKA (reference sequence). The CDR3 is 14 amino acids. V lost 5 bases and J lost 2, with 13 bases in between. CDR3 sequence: CSASPPKAYNEQFF. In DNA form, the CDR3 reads TGCAGTGCTTCCCCCCCAAAGGCCTACAATGAGCAGTTCTTC.

CDR3 sequence reads: CASSLDGAGGTDTQYF. CDR3 nucleotides: TGTGCCAGCAGCTTGGATGGGGCCGGGGGCACAGATACGCAGTATTTT. The gene calls are TRBV5-4 and TRBJ2-3; the D gene could be TRBD1 or TRBD2 (5 bases each). This CDR3 has 16 residues. Germline assignment: CDR1 SGHNT and CDR2 YYREEE (reference sequence). Trimming left V 0 bases short and J 1 base short, with 12 bases between.

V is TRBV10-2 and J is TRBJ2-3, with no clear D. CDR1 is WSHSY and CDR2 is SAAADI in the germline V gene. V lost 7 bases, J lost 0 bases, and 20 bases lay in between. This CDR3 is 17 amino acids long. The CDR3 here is CASMQFGQAYSTDTQYF. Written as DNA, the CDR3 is TGCGCCAGCATGCAGTTCGGCCAAGCTTATAGCACAGATACGCAGTATTTT.

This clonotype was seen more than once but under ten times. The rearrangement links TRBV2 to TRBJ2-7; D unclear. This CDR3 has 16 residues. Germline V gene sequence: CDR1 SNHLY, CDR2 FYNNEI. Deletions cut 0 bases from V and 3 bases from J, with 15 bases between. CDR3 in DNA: TGTGCCAGCAGTGAAGCGTTGCTGGGGATAGACTACGAGCAGTACTTC. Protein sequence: CASSEALLGIDYEQYF.